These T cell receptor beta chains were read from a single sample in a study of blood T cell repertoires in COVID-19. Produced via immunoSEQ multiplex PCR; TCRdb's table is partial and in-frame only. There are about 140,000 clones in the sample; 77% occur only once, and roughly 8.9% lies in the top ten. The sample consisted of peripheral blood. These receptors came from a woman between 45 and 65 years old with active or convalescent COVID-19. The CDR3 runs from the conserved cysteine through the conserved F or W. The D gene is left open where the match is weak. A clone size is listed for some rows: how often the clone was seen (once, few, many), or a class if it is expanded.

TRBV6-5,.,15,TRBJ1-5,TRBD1,CASSQGWSGNQPQHF,TGTGCCAGCTCACAGGGGTGGTCCGGCAATCAGCCCCAGCATTTT
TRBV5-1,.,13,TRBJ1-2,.,CASSSAEGAGYTF,TGCGCCAGCAGCTCCGCTGAGGGAGCAGGCTACACCTTC
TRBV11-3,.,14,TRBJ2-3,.,CASSWQGNADTQYF,TGTGCCAGCAGCTGGCAGGGGAACGCAGATACGCAGTATTTT
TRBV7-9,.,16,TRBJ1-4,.,CASSLSKRQSNEKLFF,TGTGCCAGCAGCTTATCAAAGAGACAGTCTAATGAAAAACTGTTTTTT
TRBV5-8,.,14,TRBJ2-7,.,CASSLVGGPYEQYF,TGTGCCAGCAGCCTTGTGGGGGGGCCCTACGAGCAGTACTTC
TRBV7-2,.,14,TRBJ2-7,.,CASSLVSQAYEQYF,TGTGCCAGCAGCTTAGTCTCACAAGCCTACGAGCAGTACTTC
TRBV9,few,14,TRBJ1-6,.,CASSVAVAFSPLHF,TGTGCCAGCAGCGTAGCTGTGGCATTCTCACCCCTCCACTTT
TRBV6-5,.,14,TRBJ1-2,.,CASSYDIGGHGYTF,TGTGCCAGCAGTTACGATATCGGGGGTCATGGCTACACCTTC
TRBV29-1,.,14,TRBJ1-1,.,CSVPLTAAGTEAFF,TGCAGCGTTCCATTGACTGCTGCCGGCACTGAAGCTTTCTTT
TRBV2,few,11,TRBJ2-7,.,CASSETGEQYF,TGTGCCAGCAGTGAAACTGGCGAGCAGTACTTC
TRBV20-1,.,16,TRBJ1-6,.,CSASNPASPNYSPLHF,TGCAGTGCTAGTAACCCAGCGAGCCCTAATTATTCACCCCTCCACTTT
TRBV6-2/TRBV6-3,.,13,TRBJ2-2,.,CASSYVLLGELFF,TGTGCCAGCAGTTACGTTTTGTTAGGGGAGCTGTTTTTT
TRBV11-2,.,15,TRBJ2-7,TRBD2,CASSSGTSGSYEQYF,TGTGCCAGCAGCTCGGGGACTAGCGGCTCCTACGAGCAGTACTTC
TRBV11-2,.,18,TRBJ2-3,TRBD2,CASSRRSSGGAWTDTQYF,TGTGCCAGCAGCCGCCGATCTAGCGGGGGGGCTTGGACAGATACGCAGTATTTT
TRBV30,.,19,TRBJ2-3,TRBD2,CAWTAGGTSVKWGTDTQYF,TGTGCCTGGACCGCGGGCGGGACTAGCGTCAAATGGGGCACAGATACGCAGTATTTT
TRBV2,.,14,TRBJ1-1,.,CASSVATLNTEAFF,TGTGCCAGCAGTGTCGCGACATTGAACACTGAAGCTTTCTTT
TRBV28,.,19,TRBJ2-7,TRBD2,CASSPFEGSTSGRSYEQYF,TGTGCCAGCAGTCCCTTTGAGGGATCAACTAGCGGGAGAAGCTACGAGCAGTACTTC
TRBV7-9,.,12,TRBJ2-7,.,CASSLGQYEQYF,TGTGCCAGCAGCCTGGGGCAGTACGAGCAGTACTTC
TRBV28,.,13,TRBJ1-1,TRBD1,CASSLTGGLEAFF,TGTGCCAGCAGTTTGACAGGGGGCCTTGAAGCTTTCTTT
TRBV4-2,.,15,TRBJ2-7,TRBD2,CASSQAGTSNYEQYF,TGTGCCAGCAGCCAAGCCGGGACTAGCAACTACGAGCAGTACTTC
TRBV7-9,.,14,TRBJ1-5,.,CASSTSLGNQPQHF,TGTGCCAGCAGCACTTCCCTGGGCAATCAGCCCCAGCATTTT
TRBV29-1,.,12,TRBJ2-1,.,CSLSTTYNEQFF,TGCAGCTTGTCTACCACCTACAATGAGCAGTTCTTC
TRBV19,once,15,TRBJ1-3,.,CASSAKTDSGNTIYF,TGTGCCAGTAGTGCTAAGACAGACTCTGGAAACACCATATATTTT
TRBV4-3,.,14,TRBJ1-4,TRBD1,CASSLHTGVGELFF,TGCGCCAGCAGCCTTCATACAGGGGTAGGTGAACTGTTTTTT
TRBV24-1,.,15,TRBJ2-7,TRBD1,CATSASRQGSYEQYF,TGTGCCACCAGCGCCTCAAGACAGGGATCCTACGAGCAGTACTTC
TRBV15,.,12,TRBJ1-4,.,CATSTLFPKLFF,TGTGCCACCAGCACCCTTTTCCCTAAACTGTTTTTT
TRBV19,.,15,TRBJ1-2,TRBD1,CASSTPRGQDYGYTF,TGTGCCAGTAGTACTCCTAGGGGGCAAGACTATGGCTACACCTTC
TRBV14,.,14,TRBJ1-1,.,CASSQEGLGTEAFF,TGTGCCAGCAGCCAGGAGGGTCTAGGCACTGAAGCTTTCTTT
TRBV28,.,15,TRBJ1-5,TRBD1,CASSSTTGGSQPQHF,TGTGCCAGCAGCTCGACTACAGGGGGTAGTCAGCCCCAGCATTTT
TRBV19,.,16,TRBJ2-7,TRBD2,CASSTLAGGTWSEQYF,TGTGCCAGTAGTACGCTAGCGGGAGGAACGTGGAGCGAGCAGTACTTC
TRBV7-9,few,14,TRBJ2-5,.,CASSFNTYQETQYF,TGTGCCAGCAGCTTCAACACGTACCAAGAGACCCAGTACTTC
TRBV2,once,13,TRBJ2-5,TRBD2,CASGGERVETQYF,TGTGCCAGCGGGGGGGAGAGGGTAGAGACCCAGTACTTC
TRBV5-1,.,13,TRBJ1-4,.,CASSLEGVGKLFF,TGCGCCAGCAGCTTGGAAGGGGTTGGAAAACTGTTTTTT
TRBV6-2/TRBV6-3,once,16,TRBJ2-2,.,CASSYWAGTSTGELFF,TGTGCCAGCAGTTACTGGGCCGGGACAAGCACCGGGGAGCTGTTTTTT
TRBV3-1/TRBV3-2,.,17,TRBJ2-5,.,CASSQDRGGGYQETQYF,TGTGCCAGCAGCCAGGACAGGGGCGGGGGGTACCAAGAGACCCAGTACTTC
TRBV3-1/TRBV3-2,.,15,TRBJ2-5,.,CASSQEFREGNTQYF,TGTGCCAGCAGCCAAGAGTTCAGGGAAGGGAATACCCAGTACTTC
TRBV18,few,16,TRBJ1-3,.,CASSLLAGVAGNTIYF,TGTGCCAGCTCACTTCTGGCCGGGGTGGCCGGAAACACCATATATTTT
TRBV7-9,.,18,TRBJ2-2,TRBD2,CASSPTRTSGRAHGELFF,TGTGCCAGCAGCCCCACCCGGACTAGCGGGAGGGCCCACGGGGAGCTGTTTTTT